Presented here are 32 T cell receptor beta chains from one specimen sequenced in a study of blood T cell repertoires in COVID-19. The table came from immunoSEQ multiplex PCR; TCRdb's copy has only in-frame clones and leaves some out. The sample has about 290,000 clones; 85% are singletons. Input material: peripheral blood. The receptor source for this set is a woman aged 45 to 65 with active or convalescent COVID-19.

The chain couples TRBV5-1 to TRBJ2-7, with 10 bases aligning to TRBD2. The CDR3 has 15 residues. The germline CDR1 and CDR2 sequences are SGHRS and YFSETQ. J lost 5 bases, V lost 0 bases, and 5 bases had no gene match. The CDR3 bases are TGCGCCAGCAGCTTGGGGCGTCTAGCGGGAGACGAGCAGTACTTC. This encodes CASSLGRLAGDEQYF.

The rearrangement links TRBV7-2 to TRBJ2-5; 15 positions agree with TRBD2. J lost 5 bases, V lost 5 bases, and 6 bases had no gene match. The CDR3 runs 16 residues. CDR1 is SGHTA, CDR2 FQGNSA, per germline. The CDR3 DNA reads TGTGCCAGCAGCGGGGGACTAGCGGGAGGTTGGGAGACCCAGTACTTC. This gives the protein CASSGGLAGGWETQYF. The full variable domain, its missing parts supplied by reference TRBV7-2 and TRBJ2-5, is GAGVSQSPSNKVTEKGKDVELRCDPISGHTALYWYRQSLGQGLEFLIYFQGNSAPDKSGLPSDRFSAERTGGSVSTLTIQRTQQEDSAVYLCASSGGLAGGWETQYFGPGTRLLVL.

This chain connects TRBV11-2 to TRBJ2-5; 12 positions match TRBD2. V shed 5 bases and J 5 bases; nucleotides not matched to a gene: 15. The CDR3 covers 18 residues. Per germline, CDR1 SGHAT and CDR2 FQNNGV. CDR3 sequence reads: CASSPDGLAGWGRETQYF. The CDR3 coding sequence is TGTGCCAGCAGCCCCGACGGACTAGCGGGGTGGGGGAGGGAGACCCAGTACTTC.

J is TRBJ2-2 and V is TRBV27; 7 bases are a match to TRBD2. Germline loops: CDR1 MNHEY, CDR2 SMNVEV (reference sequence). There are 13 residues in the CDR3. V shed 8 bases and J 7 bases; nucleotides not matched to a gene: 7. The CDR3 DNA reads TGTGCCAGCTTACCTTGGGGGGGCGGGGAGCTGTTTTTT. This codes for CASLPWGGGELFF.

With regard to this clone: One junction end does not reproduce the germline sequence, and a read error may be involved. Other DNA sequences from this sample encode an identical CDR3 as well. The chain recombines TRBV6-5 with TRBJ2-7; 7 bases fit TRBD2. Germline CDR1 is MNHEY and CDR2 is SVGAGI. The CDR3 is 15 amino acids. CDR3 sequence: CASSYGTIVPYEQYF. The CDR3 DNA is TGCGCCAGCAGTTATGGGACTATAGTGCCCTACGAGCAGTACTTC.

This clone was observed a handful of times. V gene TRBV7-7 combines with J gene TRBJ1-6; D call uncertain. V dropped 3 bases and J dropped 8 bases, with 8 bases sitting between them. Per germline, CDR1 SSHAT and CDR2 FNYEAQ (reference sequence). This CDR3 region has 13 residues. CDR3 protein: CASSFSSDSPLHF. CDR3 sequence (DNA): TGTGCCAGCAGCTTCTCGAGTGATTCACCCCTCCACTTT.

The DNA for the CDR3 is TGCGCCAGCAGTACAGCCCCCACCTCTGGGGCCAACGTCCTGACTTTC. Protein: CASSTAPTSGANVLTF. The rearrangement links TRBV5-1 to TRBJ2-6; D is unresolved. V gave up 5 bases and J gave up 0 bases, with 12 bases separating them. The CDR3 covers 16 residues. Germline CDR1 SGHRS, CDR2 YFSETQ.

The V call is TRBV9, the J call TRBJ2-2; 7 nucleotides agree with TRBD2. The CDR3 covers 15 residues. J lost 5 bases, V lost 3 bases, and 7 bases had no gene match. Germline assignment: CDR1 SGDLS and CDR2 YYNGEE. In DNA form, the CDR3 reads TGTGCCAGCAGCGGCGGGAGTTTGGGGACCGGGGAGCTGTTTTTT. Its protein product is CASSGGSLGTGELFF.

The V call is TRBV28, the J call TRBJ2-1; 8 bases agree with TRBD1. After removal of 3 bases from V and 10 bases from J, the junction contained 11 bases not matched to a gene. This CDR3 spans 15 amino acids. The germline V gene encodes CDR1 MDHEN and CDR2 SYDVKM. CDR3 amino acids: CASSFSGGTGREQFF. For the CDR3, the DNA is TGTGCCAGCAGTTTCTCGGGCGGGACAGGACGGGAGCAGTTCTTC.

This chain's CDR3 is CASSPASGRTDTQYF. CDR3 sequence (DNA): TGTGCCAGCAGCCCCGCTAGCGGGAGGACAGATACGCAGTATTTT. The genes are TRBV3-1 (or the pseudogene TRBV3-2) and TRBJ2-3; the match to TRBD2 covers 11 bases. Germline CDR1 LGHDT, CDR2 YNNKEL (reference sequence). J gave up 3 bases and V 4 bases, and 3 bases lay outside the gene matches. The CDR3 length is 15 residues.

The genes are TRBV23-1 and TRBJ1-5, with TRBD1 matching over 8 bases. TRBV23-1 is known as an ORF, though its function is uncertain. After removal of 4 bases from V and 5 bases from J, the junction contained 7 bases not matched to a gene. CDR3 length: 15 residues. The CDR3 loop reads CASSLNRGEDQPQHF. The CDR3 DNA reads as TGCGCCAGCAGTCTTAACAGGGGGGAGGATCAGCCCCAGCATTTT.

The gene calls are TRBV7-2 and TRBJ2-7; the match to TRBD2 covers 7 bases. Germline V CDR1 and CDR2: SGHTA, FQGNSA. The CDR3 is 18 residues long. V lost 5 bases and J lost 7; bases outside the gene matches: 23. Here the CDR3 DNA reads TGTGCCAGCAGCGGACGTGGAGGGAGGGCCACCTCTGGCATGGAGCAGTACTTC. Translated, it gives CASSGRGGRATSGMEQYF.

V is TRBV10-3 and J is TRBJ1-2; 9 nucleotides match TRBD1. The germline gives CDR1 ENHRY, CDR2 SYGVKD. This CDR3 is built from 16 residues. Trimming removed 7 bases from V and 7 bases from J; junction bases left unmatched: 16. The CDR3 sequence is CAINSGQGGSGAGYTF. Written as DNA, the CDR3 is TGTGCCATCAACTCGGGACAGGGTGGAAGCGGTGCTGGCTACACCTTC.

J is TRBJ1-6 and V is TRBV28; 7 bases are shared with TRBD1. Germline values: CDR1 MDHEN, CDR2 SYDVKM. Trimming cost V 4 bases and J 3 bases; bases outside gene matches: 3. The CDR3 is 15 residues long. In nucleotides, the CDR3 is TGTGCCAGCAGTTCGACAGGGATCTATAATTCACCCCTCCACTTT. The encoded protein is CASSSTGIYNSPLHF.

The chain carries TRBV6-5 and TRBJ2-7; TRBD1 agrees at 7 bases. CDR1 is MNHEY, CDR2 SVGAGI, per germline. The CDR3 totals 15 residues. V shed 0 bases, J shed 6 bases, and the junction held 8 bases outside the gene matches. The CDR3 loop reads CASSYSVGTAGEQYF. DNA for the CDR3: TGTGCCAGCAGTTACTCGGTAGGGACAGCTGGCGAGCAGTACTTC.

This chain uses TRBV14 with TRBJ2-3, with TRBD2 identical over 7 bases. The length of the CDR3 is 15 residues. Germline V gene sequence: CDR1 SGHDN, CDR2 FVKESK. V trimming: 4 bases; J trimming: 2 bases; junction bases outside the gene matches: 6. The CDR3 here is CASSLRAGNTDTQYF. DNA of the CDR3: TGTGCCAGCAGCCTCCGAGCGGGAAACACAGATACGCAGTATTTT.

V usage is TRBV6-5 and J usage is TRBJ2-5; 7 positions match TRBD2. With V trimmed by 2 bases and J by 5 bases, 11 bases remained unmatched. Germline V gene sequence: CDR1 MNHEY, CDR2 SVGAGI. This CDR3 contains 16 residues. The CDR3 reads CASSYGGRAMGETQYF. Here the CDR3 DNA reads TGTGCCAGCAGTTACGGGGGGAGGGCCATGGGGGAGACCCAGTACTTC.

This clone was counted ten times or more. The chain uses TRBV5-1 and TRBJ2-7, with TRBD2 as a possible D gene (6 bases). The CDR3 consists of 13 residues. The ends were cut back, 3 bases at V and 2 bases at J, with 9 bases in the middle. Looked up from germline, CDR1 is SGHRS and CDR2 is YFSETQ. CDR3 coding DNA: TGCGCCAGCAGCTATGCGGGACCCTACGAGCAGTACTTC. Encoded protein: CASSYAGPYEQYF.

The rearrangement links TRBV2 to TRBJ2-4, with TRBD2 matching over 10 bases. J gave up 15 bases and V 3 bases, and 5 bases lay outside the gene matches. The CDR3 contains 12 residues. Germline CDR1 and CDR2: SNHLY and FYNNEI. CDR3 DNA: TGTGCCAGCAGTGACCTAGCGGGGGCGGGGTACTTC. Its translation is CASSDLAGAGYF.

The gene calls are TRBV1 and TRBJ1-5. TRBV1 is given as a pseudogene. The CDR3 totals 19 residues. The CDR3 DNA is TGCACCAGCAGCTCCACAAGGGGTTGGGGGACTTATAGCAATCAGCCCCAGCATTTT. Translation gives CTSSSTRGWGTYSNQPQHF.

This clone was recorded a few times. The chain couples TRBV7-8 to TRBJ1-4; D perhaps matches TRBD1 (5 bases). V lost 1 base and J lost 3, with 9 bases in between. Germline V CDR1 and CDR2: SGHVS, FQNEAQ. The CDR3 length is 15 residues. Here the CDR3 reads CASSLVQGPNEKLFF. CDR3 DNA: TGTGCCAGCAGCTTAGTCCAGGGCCCTAATGAAAAACTGTTTTTT.

The chain recombines TRBV7-3 with TRBJ1-5, with D perhaps TRBD1 (5 bases). CDR3 length: 13 amino acids. Germline CDR1 SGHTA, CDR2 FQGTGA. The germline V and J ends were trimmed by 8 bases and 9 bases, with 17 bases remaining between them. CDR3: CASPGGVYRPQHF. As DNA, the CDR3 is TGTGCCAGCCCCGGGGGGGTCTATCGGCCCCAGCATTTT.

The V call is TRBV2, the J call TRBJ2-7; TRBD2 matches at 9 bases. V was pared by 2 bases and J by 0 bases, with 8 bases of the junction left unmatched. CDR1 and CDR2 (germline): SNHLY, FYNNEI. The CDR3 spans 17 residues. Written as DNA, the CDR3 is TGTGCCAGCAGTGAACCGAAGACTAGCGGCCCCTCCTACGAGCAGTACTTC. This codes for CASSEPKTSGPSYEQYF.

The V call is TRBV11-2, the J call TRBJ2-3; 8 nucleotides line up with TRBD2. CDR1 SGHAT and CDR2 FQNNGV come from the germline V gene. Germline trimming cut 5 bases from V and 3 bases from J; bases unmatched to any gene: 7. The CDR3 runs 15 residues. CDR3 sequence (DNA): TGTGCCAGCAGCCGTAGCGGGAAACTAACAGATACGCAGTATTTT. Protein product: CASSRSGKLTDTQYF.

The chain combines TRBV5-1 with TRBJ1-5; 9 bases are shared with TRBD1. Germline V gene lookup returns CDR1 SGHRS and CDR2 YFSETQ. The CDR3 runs to 14 residues. Unmatched junction bases numbered 8, after V lost 4 bases and J lost 9 bases. The DNA for the CDR3 is TGCGCCAGCAGCATAGGGGACAGGGAGGCGCCCCAGCATTTT. Amino acid sequence: CASSIGDREAPQHF. Full variable domain (remainder filled in from reference TRBV5-1 and TRBJ1-5): KAGVTQTPRYLIKTRGQQVTLSCSPISGHRSVSWYQQTPGQGLQFLFEYFSETQRNKGNFPGRFSGRQFSNSRSEMNVSTLELGDSALYLCASSIGDREAPQHFGDGTRLSIL.

The rearrangement links TRBV27 to TRBJ1-4; no firm D call. Trimming took off 5 bases at V and 4 bases at J, with 20 bases between the two ends. The CDR3 covers 17 residues. Germline values: CDR1 MNHEY, CDR2 SMNVEV (reference sequence). CDR3 residues: CASSRTFQSSRNEKLFF. The CDR3, as DNA: TGTGCCAGCAGTCGTACGTTCCAAAGCTCCCGTAATGAAAAACTGTTTTTT.

The chain couples TRBV7-6 to TRBJ2-7, with D possibly being TRBD1 (6 bases). This CDR3 has 14 amino acids. The germline gives CDR1 SGHVS, CDR2 FNYEAQ. V lost 3 bases, J lost 4 bases, and 13 bases lay in between. CDR3 region: CASSFSGAGYEQYF. CDR3 in DNA: TGTGCCAGCAGCTTTTCAGGGGCAGGTTACGAGCAGTACTTC.

The chain has TRBV6-5 and TRBJ1-3; no definite D call. Trimming removed 5 bases from V and 11 bases from J, with 22 bases in between. This CDR3 has 15 residues. Germline V gene data show CDR1 as MNHEY and CDR2 as SVGAGI. Here the CDR3 reads CASSNTRASGKAIYF. The CDR3 DNA sequence: TGTGCCAGCAGTAACACCCGGGCCTCGGGAAAGGCCATATATTTT.

The V and J genes are TRBV11-2 and TRBJ2-5; the match to TRBD2 covers 15 bases. This CDR3 is 18 amino acids long. The V gene's germline CDR1 is SGHAT and CDR2 FQNNGV. Trimming removed 4 bases from V and 1 base from J; junction bases left unmatched: 7. Here the CDR3 DNA reads TGTGCCAGCAGCTCCGGGACTAGCGGGAGGATCGGCCAAGAGACCCAGTACTTC. Protein sequence: CASSSGTSGRIGQETQYF.

V and J are TRBV13 and TRBJ2-3; TRBD1 aligns across 11 bases. Germline V gene sequence: CDR1 PRHDT, CDR2 FYEKMQ (reference sequence). V was clipped by 5 bases and J by 4 bases; unmatched bases: 5. This CDR3 region has 15 residues. In nucleotides, the CDR3 is TGTGCCAGCAGCGTTAGGACAGGGGGCGCAGATACGCAGTATTTT. This sequence encodes CASSVRTGGADTQYF.

The gene calls are TRBV2 and TRBJ1-2; 10 nucleotides line up with TRBD1. The length of the CDR3 is 14 residues. V was pared by 5 bases and J by 7 bases, with 7 bases of the junction left unmatched. Per germline, CDR1 SNHLY and CDR2 FYNNEI. The CDR3 region has the DNA TGTGCCAGCAGTCTTGACAGGGGGCGGAGTGGCTACACCTTC. It encodes CASSLDRGRSGYTF.

This chain uses TRBV27 with TRBJ2-7; 7 bases match TRBD1. With V trimmed by 2 bases and J by 3 bases, 1 base remained unmatched. Germline V gives CDR1 MNHEY, CDR2 SMNVEV (reference sequence). The CDR3 spans 13 residues. CDR3 nucleotides: TGTGCCAGCAGTTTAAACAGGGGCTACGAGCAGTACTTC. It translates to CASSLNRGYEQYF.